The present T cell receptor beta chain was sequenced within a study of neurological immune-mediated disorders. The unsorted libraries had their origin in 2 million PBMCs stored at -80 C. The CDR3 contains 14 residues. Between the trimmed V and J ends, which lost 3 bases and 0 bases, there was a span of 9 bases. Per the germline V gene, CDR1 is DFQATT and CDR2 is SNEGSKA (reference sequence). TCRdb fed the 5' RACE reads into MiXCR, producing one record per CDR3 protein. The sample includes about 87,000 distinct CDR3 sequences, around 3.4% of them seen just once. Sequenced material: PBMCs. This rearrangement joins TRBV20-1 to TRBJ2-4, with D unclear. The sequence came from a woman aged 45-65 years with multiple sclerosis. CDR3 region: CSASVTLAKNIQYF. For the CDR3, the DNA is TGCAGTGCTAGTGTCACCCTAGCCAAAAACATTCAGTACTTC.